A single sample is the source of the 2 T cell receptor beta chains below, sequenced in a study of shared clonotypes between healthy human individuals. The protocol was immunoSEQ multiplex PCR, while the TCRdb copy is restricted to in-frame clones and leaves out a portion. The data hold some 680,000 clones, with around three quarters observed a single time. Specimen: memory CD4+ T cells sorted from blood. Subset reported: CD45RA-negative fraction. These receptors came from a woman aged 25 to 39 in good health.

This chain uses TRBV28 with TRBJ1-1; 9 bases match TRBD1. The junction had 12 bases not matched to a gene; V was cut back by 6 bases and J by 4 bases. CDR3 length equals 16 residues. Germline V CDR1 and CDR2: MDHEN, SYDVKM. The CDR3 DNA reads as TGTGCCAGCAGCGCGACCCCGGGACAGGGCTCCACTGAAGCTTTCTTT. Translation gives CASSATPGQGSTEAFF.

This clone is a singleton in its sample. The genes are TRBV29-1 and TRBJ2-1; D uncertain. The CDR3 runs to 11 residues. Germline V gene lookup returns CDR1 SQVTM and CDR2 ANQGSEA. CDR3 residues: CIALSGPEQFF. As DNA, the CDR3 is TGCATCGCTCTCTCCGGGCCCGAGCAGTTCTTC.